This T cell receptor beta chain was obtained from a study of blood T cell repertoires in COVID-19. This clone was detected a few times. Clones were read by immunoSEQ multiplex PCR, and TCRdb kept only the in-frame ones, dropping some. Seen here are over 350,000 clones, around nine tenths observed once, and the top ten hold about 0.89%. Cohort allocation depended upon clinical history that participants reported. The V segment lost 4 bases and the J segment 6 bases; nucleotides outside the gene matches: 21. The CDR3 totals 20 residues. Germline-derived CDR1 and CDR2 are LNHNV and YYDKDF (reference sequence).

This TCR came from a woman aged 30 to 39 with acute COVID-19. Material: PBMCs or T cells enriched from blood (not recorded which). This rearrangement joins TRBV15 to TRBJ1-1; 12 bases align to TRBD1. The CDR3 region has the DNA TGTGCCACCAGCACCCTCCGGGACAGGGGGCGTTCATTACGTTGGGCTGAAGCTTTCTTT. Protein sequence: CATSTLRDRGRSLRWAEAFF.